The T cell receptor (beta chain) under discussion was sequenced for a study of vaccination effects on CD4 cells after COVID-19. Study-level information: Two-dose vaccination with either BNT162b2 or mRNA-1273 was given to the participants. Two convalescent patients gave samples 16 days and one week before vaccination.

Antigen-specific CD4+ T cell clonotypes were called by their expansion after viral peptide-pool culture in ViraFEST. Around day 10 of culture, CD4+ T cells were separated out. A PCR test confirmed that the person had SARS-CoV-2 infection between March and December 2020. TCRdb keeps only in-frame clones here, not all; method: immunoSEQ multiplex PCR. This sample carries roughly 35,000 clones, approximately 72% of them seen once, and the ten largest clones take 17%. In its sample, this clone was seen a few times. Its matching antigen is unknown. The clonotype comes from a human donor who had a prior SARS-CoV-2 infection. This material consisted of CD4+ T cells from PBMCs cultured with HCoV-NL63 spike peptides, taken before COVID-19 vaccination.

Written as DNA, the CDR3 is TGTGCCTGGAGGCGGCTAGCGGGGGGGAGCTCCTACAATGAGCAGTTCTTC. Translated, it gives CAWRRLAGGSSYNEQFF. The rearrangement links TRBV30 to TRBJ2-1; TRBD2 aligns across 12 bases. Unmatched junction bases numbered 6, after V lost 3 bases and J lost 0 bases. Germline CDR1 and CDR2: GTSNPN and SVGIG (reference sequence). The CDR3 is 17 amino acids.